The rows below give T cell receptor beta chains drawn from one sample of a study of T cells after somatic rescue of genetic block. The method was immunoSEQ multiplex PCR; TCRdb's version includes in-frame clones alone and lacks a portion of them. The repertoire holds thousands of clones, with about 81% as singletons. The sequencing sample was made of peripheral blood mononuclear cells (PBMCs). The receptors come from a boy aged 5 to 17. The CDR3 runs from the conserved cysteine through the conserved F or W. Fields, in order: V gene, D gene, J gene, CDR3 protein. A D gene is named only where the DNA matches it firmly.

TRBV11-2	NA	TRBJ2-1	CASSLSWGANEQFF
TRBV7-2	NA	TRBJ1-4	CASSERMGEKLFF
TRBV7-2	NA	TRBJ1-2	CASSSRQVDYGYTF
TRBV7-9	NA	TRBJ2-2	CASSSPHGRTGELFF
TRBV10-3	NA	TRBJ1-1	CAIGPDNTEAFF
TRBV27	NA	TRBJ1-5	CASSPLSHKLGQPQHF
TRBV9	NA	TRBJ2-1	CASSTGSYNEQFF
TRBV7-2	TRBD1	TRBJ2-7	CASSLGGTGRLRGEQYF
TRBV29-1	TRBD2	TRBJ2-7	CSVEDSSGRGYEQYF
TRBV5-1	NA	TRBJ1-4	CASSLAGGRNIEKLFF
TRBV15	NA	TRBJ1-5	CATSRGQLNQPQHF
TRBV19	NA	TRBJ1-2	CASSIDRSYGYTF
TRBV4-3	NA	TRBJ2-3	CASSQDVYLAGPTDTQYF
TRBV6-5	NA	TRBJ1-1	CASSYFRGENTEAFF
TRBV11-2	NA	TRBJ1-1	CASSLQGSTEAFF
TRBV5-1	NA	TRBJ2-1	CASSPGGGGEQFF
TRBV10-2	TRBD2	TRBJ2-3	CASSESRASGGSTDTQYF
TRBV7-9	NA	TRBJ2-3	CASSLWRSTDTQYF
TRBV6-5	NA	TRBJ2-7	CASSYGSRYEQYF
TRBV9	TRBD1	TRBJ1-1	CASSIGGTGFTEAFF
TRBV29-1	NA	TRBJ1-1	CSVILNTEAFF
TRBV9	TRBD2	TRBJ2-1	CASSARLAGYNEQFF
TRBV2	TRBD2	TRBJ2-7	CASSTQGGAVYEQYF
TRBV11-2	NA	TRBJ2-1	CASSLVGQVRNYNEQFF
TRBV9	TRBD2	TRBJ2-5	CASSASPGGGQETQYF
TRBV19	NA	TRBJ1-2	CASSSNRVGYTF
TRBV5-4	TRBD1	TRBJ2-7	CASSVPTTGGYEQYF
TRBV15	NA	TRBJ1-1	CATSAQRQWNTEAFF
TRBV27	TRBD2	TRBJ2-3	CASSLGTSLTDTQYF
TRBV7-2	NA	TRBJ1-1	CASSLRLLNTEAFF
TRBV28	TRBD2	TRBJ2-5	CAISGTIPGTQYF
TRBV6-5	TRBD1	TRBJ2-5	CASSYGQGQETQYF
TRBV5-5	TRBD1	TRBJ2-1	CASSLGGVGHNEQFF
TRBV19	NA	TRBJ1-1	CASSSRGFTEAFF
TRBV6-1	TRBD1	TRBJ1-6	CASSGPTGWQAPLHF
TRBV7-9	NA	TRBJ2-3	CASSSPLADTQYF
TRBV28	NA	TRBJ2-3	CASSFYLQAARPDTQYF
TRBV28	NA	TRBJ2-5	CASSFGLAITEETQYF
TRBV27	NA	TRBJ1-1	CASSLSDNTAEAFF
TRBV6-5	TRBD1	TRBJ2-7	CASSLQGTNYEQYF
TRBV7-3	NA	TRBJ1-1	CASSLDFSGTEAFF
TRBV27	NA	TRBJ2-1	CASSLGMGTYNEQFF
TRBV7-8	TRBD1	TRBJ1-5	CASSLPGGAPSNQPQHF
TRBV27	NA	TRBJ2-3	CASSLIGDTQYF
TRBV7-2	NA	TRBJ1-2	CASSQRGGPGYTF
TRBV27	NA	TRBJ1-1	CASSSSWEMNTEAFF